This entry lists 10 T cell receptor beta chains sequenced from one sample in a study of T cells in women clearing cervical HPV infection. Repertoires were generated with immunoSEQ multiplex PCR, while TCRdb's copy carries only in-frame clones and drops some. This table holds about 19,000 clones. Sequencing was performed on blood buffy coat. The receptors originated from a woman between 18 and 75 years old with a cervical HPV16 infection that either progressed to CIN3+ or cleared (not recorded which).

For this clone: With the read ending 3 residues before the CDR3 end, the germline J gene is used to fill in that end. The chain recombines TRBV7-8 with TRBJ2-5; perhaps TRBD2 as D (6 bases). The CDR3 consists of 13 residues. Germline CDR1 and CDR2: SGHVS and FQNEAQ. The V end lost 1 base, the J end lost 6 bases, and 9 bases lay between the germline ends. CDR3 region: CASSLGGVKTQYF. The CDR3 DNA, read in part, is TGTGCCAGCAGCTTAGGCGGGGTGAAGACC.

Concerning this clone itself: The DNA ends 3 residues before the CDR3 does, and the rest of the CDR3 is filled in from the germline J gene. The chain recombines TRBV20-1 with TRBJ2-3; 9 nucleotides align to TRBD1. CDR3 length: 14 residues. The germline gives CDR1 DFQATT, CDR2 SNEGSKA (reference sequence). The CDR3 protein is CSAWTGDGNQPQYF. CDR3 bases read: TGCAGTGCTTGGACAGGGGATGGCAATCAGCCG.

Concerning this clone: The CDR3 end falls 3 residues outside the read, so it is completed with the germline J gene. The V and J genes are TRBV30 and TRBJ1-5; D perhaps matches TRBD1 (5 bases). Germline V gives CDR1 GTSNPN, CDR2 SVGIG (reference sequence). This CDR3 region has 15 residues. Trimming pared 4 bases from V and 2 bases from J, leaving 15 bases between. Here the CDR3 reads CAWNPRVAGNQPQHF. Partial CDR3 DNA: TGTGCCTGGAATCCCAGGGTTGCGGGCAATCAGCCC.

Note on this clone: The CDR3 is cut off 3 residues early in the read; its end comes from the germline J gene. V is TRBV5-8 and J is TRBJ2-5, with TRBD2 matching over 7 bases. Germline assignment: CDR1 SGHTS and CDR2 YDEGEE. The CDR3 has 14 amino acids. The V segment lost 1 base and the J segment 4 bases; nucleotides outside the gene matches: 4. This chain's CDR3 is CASSLIWGGETQYF. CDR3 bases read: TGTGCCAGCAGCTTGATATGGGGGGGAGAGACC. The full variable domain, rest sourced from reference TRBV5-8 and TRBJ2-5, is EAGVTQSPTHLIKTRGQQATLRCSPISGHTSVYWYQQALGLGLQFLLWYDEGEERNRGNFPPRFSGRQFPNYSSELNVNALELEDSALYLCASSLIWGGETQYFGPGTRLLVL.

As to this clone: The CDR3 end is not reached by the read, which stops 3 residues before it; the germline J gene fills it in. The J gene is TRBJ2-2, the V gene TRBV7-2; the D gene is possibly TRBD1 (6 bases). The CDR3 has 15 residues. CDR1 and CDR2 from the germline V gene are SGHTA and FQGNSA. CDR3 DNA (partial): TGTGCCAGCAGCTATACGTACAGGGCGAATGAAAAG. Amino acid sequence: CASSYTYRANEK. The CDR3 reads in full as CASSYTYRANEKLFF.

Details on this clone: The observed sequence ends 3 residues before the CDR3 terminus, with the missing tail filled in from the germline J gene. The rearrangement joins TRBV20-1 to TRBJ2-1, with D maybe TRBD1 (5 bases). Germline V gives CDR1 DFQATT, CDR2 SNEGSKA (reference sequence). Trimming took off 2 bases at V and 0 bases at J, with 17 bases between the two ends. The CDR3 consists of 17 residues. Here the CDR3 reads CSARPPEGVASYNEQFF. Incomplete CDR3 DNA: TGCAGTGCTAGACCTCCCGAAGGGGTCGCCTCCTACAATGAG.

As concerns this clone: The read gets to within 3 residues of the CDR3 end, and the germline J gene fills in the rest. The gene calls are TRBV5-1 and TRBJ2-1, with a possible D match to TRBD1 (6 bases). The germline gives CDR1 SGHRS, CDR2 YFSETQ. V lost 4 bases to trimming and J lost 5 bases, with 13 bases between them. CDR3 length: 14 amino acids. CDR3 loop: CASSDPQGNNEQFF. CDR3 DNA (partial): TGCGCCAGCAGCGACCCACAGGGAAACAATGAG.

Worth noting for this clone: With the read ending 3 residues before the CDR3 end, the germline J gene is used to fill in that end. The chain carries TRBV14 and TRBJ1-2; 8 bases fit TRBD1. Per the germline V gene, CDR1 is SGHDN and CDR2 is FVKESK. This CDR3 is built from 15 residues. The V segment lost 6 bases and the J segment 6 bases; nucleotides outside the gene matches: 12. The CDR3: CASSPIDRGGDGYTF. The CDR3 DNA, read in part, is TGTGCCAGCAGTCCAATTGACAGGGGAGGTGATGGC.

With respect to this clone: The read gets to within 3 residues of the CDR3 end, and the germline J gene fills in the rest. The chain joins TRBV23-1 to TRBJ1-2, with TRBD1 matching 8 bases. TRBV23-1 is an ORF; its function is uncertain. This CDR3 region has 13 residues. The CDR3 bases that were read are TGCGCCAGCAGCCCGACAGGGGAAAGCGAC. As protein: CASSPTGESD. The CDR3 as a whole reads CASSPTGESDYTF.

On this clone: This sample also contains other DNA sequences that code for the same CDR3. The sequenced CDR3 bases are TGTGCCAGCCGCGACGGGGGTTCCGGAAACACC. Its translation: CASRDGGSGNT. The CDR3 reads in full as CASRDGGSGNTIYF. The chain uses TRBV19 and TRBJ1-3, with a possible D match to TRBD1 (5 bases). The read comes to an end 3 residues before the CDR3 does, leaving the germline J gene to fill in the end. Germline values: CDR1 LNHDA, CDR2 SQIVND (reference sequence). V gave up 9 bases and J gave up 4 bases, with 16 bases separating them. This CDR3 spans 14 amino acids.